Listed here are 27 T cell receptor beta chains from one sample, sequenced in a study of blood T cell repertoires in COVID-19. TCRdb's copy holds only in-frame clones and misses some; the assay was immunoSEQ multiplex PCR. This table has fewer than 200,000 clones, about 85% appearing once. The specimen was peripheral blood. The source is a man in his 60s who had recovered from COVID-19.

The chain carries TRBV10-3 and TRBJ2-2; the D gene is possibly TRBD1 (5 bases). The V end was cut by 5 bases, the J end by 5 bases, with 9 bases between. The CDR3 spans 13 residues. Looked up from germline, CDR1 is ENHRY and CDR2 is SYGVKD. This CDR3 reads CAISMTATGELFF. For the CDR3, the DNA is TGTGCCATCAGTATGACAGCGACCGGGGAGCTGTTTTTT.

The V call is TRBV30, the J call TRBJ2-3; TRBD2 agrees at 8 bases. CDR1 GTSNPN and CDR2 SVGIG come from the germline V gene (reference sequence). The CDR3 is 17 residues long. Trimming removed 3 bases from V and 0 bases from J; junction bases left unmatched: 11. The CDR3 protein is CAWSDGSSGVSTDTQYF. CDR3 nucleotides: TGTGCCTGGAGCGACGGGAGTAGCGGGGTCAGCACAGATACGCAGTATTTT. The full variable domain, its missing parts supplied by reference TRBV30 and TRBJ2-3, is SQTIHQWPATLVQPVGSPLSLECTVEGTSNPNLYWYRQAAGRGLQLLFYSVGIGQISSEVPQNLSASRPQDRQFILSSKKLLLSDSGFYLCAWSDGSSGVSTDTQYFGPGTRLTVL.

This sequence joins TRBV3-1 (or the pseudogene TRBV3-2) and TRBJ2-5; TRBD2 matches at 14 bases. The trim removed 5 bases at V and 2 bases at J, leaving 7 bases unmatched. The CDR3 loop spans 17 amino acids. Germline CDR1 reads LGHDT; CDR2 reads YNNKEL (reference sequence). The CDR3 bases are TGTGCCAGCAGCTGGACTAGCGGGGGGTCCCTTCAAGAGACCCAGTACTTC. Encoded protein: CASSWTSGGSLQETQYF.

This clone was seen a few times. The chain recombines TRBV6-5 with TRBJ2-7; 11 bases are a match to TRBD1. The CDR3 is 14 residues long. After removal of 4 bases from V and 5 bases from J, the junction contained 4 bases not matched to a gene. Germline CDR1 is MNHEY and CDR2 is SVGAGI. CDR3 residues: CASSSRTGGNEQYF. In DNA form, the CDR3 reads TGTGCCAGCAGTTCTCGGACAGGGGGCAACGAGCAGTACTTC.

The chain carries TRBV12-3 or TRBV12-4 and TRBJ2-1; D is possibly TRBD1 (5 bases). Trimming shortened V by 3 bases and J by 6 bases, and 9 bases separated the two germline ends. This CDR3 spans 13 amino acids. The CDR3 loop is CASSLGQPNEQFF. The CDR3 nucleotides read TGTGCCAGCAGTTTGGGGCAACCCAATGAGCAGTTCTTC.

The chain links TRBV4-1 to TRBJ1-5; D is unresolved. This CDR3 has 14 amino acids. Germline V gene data show CDR1 as MGHRA and CDR2 as YSYEKL. V shed 0 bases and J shed 6 bases, with 9 bases lying between them. Written as DNA, the CDR3 is TGCGCCAGCAGCCAAGAGACACCCAGTCAGCCCCAGCATTTT. Protein: CASSQETPSQPQHF.

The J gene is TRBJ1-2, the V gene TRBV29-1; maybe TRBD1 (6 bases). CDR1 and CDR2 from the germline V gene are SQVTM and ANQGSEA. This CDR3 contains 13 residues. Trimming pared 3 bases from V and 8 bases from J, leaving 16 bases between. CDR3 sequence reads: CSVEGAREVGYTF. CDR3 nucleotides: TGCAGCGTTGAGGGGGCGAGGGAAGTGGGCTACACCTTC.

The chain carries TRBV6-6 and TRBJ2-1; the match to TRBD1 covers 12 bases. Germline-derived CDR1 and CDR2 are MNHNY and SVGAGI (reference sequence). Unmatched junction bases numbered 0, after V lost 0 bases and J lost 6 bases. The CDR3 contains 15 residues. The CDR3 sequence: CASSYSGQGANEQFF. The CDR3 DNA reads as TGTGCCAGCAGTTACTCGGGACAGGGGGCCAATGAGCAGTTCTTC.

The V gene is TRBV7-9, the J gene TRBJ2-1; D is perhaps TRBD2 (5 bases). The V gene's germline CDR1 is SEHNR and CDR2 FQNEAQ (reference sequence). The length of the CDR3 is 16 residues. Deletions cut 2 bases from V and 6 bases from J, with 17 bases between. The CDR3 sequence: CASSLTTGLWGNEQFF. In DNA, the CDR3 is TGTGCCAGCAGCTTAACCACCGGACTCTGGGGCAATGAGCAGTTCTTC.

This clone was counted once. The rearrangement uses TRBV14 and TRBJ2-7, with TRBD2 matching 11 bases. The germline V gene encodes CDR1 SGHDN and CDR2 FVKESK. This CDR3 is 16 amino acids long. J was trimmed by 3 bases and V by 3 bases; bases with no gene match: 7. For the CDR3, the DNA is TGTGCCAGCAGCCAGGTGAGACTAGCGGGGTACTACGAGCAGTACTTC. It codes for CASSQVRLAGYYEQYF.

This chain joins TRBV2 and TRBJ2-3; a weak D match, TRBD2 (7 bases). Trimming stripped 6 bases from V and 6 bases from J, with 13 bases between. Germline CDR1 is SNHLY and CDR2 is FYNNEI. This CDR3 comprises 13 residues. CDR3 nucleotides: TGTGCCAGCAGCGACGGGGGGCAGGATACGCAGTATTTT. This codes for CASSDGGQDTQYF.

The rearrangement links TRBV19 to TRBJ1-2; 7 bases are shared with TRBD1. The CDR3 runs to 15 residues. The V and J ends lost 4 bases and 5 bases, in that order; junction bases with no gene match: 10. Germline values: CDR1 LNHDA, CDR2 SQIVND (reference sequence). The CDR3 DNA reads as TGTGCCAGTAGTAGCCGAGGGACAGCGGTTTATGGCTACACCTTC. Its translation: CASSSRGTAVYGYTF.

There are a few counts of this clone. The gene calls are TRBV18 and TRBJ2-7; the D is unclear. CDR1 is KGHSH, CDR2 LQKENI, per germline. V lost 3 bases and J 3 bases, leaving 18 bases between the germline ends. CDR3 length: 16 amino acids. The CDR3 region has the DNA TGTGCCAGCTCACCGGCAGAACAGTGGGTCTTCTACGAGCAGTACTTC. Protein: CASSPAEQWVFYEQYF.

This sequence joins TRBV2 and TRBJ1-4, with 7 bases lining up with TRBD1. This CDR3 is 14 amino acids long. Germline assignment: CDR1 SNHLY and CDR2 FYNNEI. J was trimmed by 4 bases and V by 8 bases; bases with no gene match: 7. The CDR3: CASRRTGYNEKLFF. DNA of the CDR3: TGTGCCAGCCGAAGGACAGGTTATAATGAAAAACTGTTTTTT.

This chain connects TRBV5-4 to TRBJ1-2; a possible D gene is TRBD1 (6 bases). CDR1 is SGHNT, CDR2 YYREEE, per germline (reference sequence). CDR3 size: 15 residues. Trimming cost V 1 base and J 5 bases, with 15 bases left between them. Here the CDR3 reads CASSLSTGLAYGYTF. As DNA, the CDR3 is TGTGCCAGCAGCTTGAGTACAGGGCTCGCTTATGGCTACACCTTC.

The gene calls are TRBV5-1 and TRBJ2-2; no clear D gene. With 1 base removed from V and 6 bases from J, the gap between germline ends came to 13 bases. This CDR3 spans 15 amino acids. CDR1 and CDR2 (germline): SGHRS, YFSETQ. The CDR3 region is CASSLRSGGSGELFF. The DNA of the CDR3 is TGCGCCAGCAGCTTGAGGTCAGGTGGTTCCGGGGAGCTGTTTTTT.

The chain has TRBV7-2 and TRBJ2-7, with D hard to call. CDR3 length equals 12 residues. CDR1 and CDR2 from the germline V gene are SGHTA and FQGNSA. V lost 1 base to trimming and J lost 5 bases, with 6 bases between them. CDR3 in amino acids: CASSLVTNEQYF. CDR3 nucleotides: TGTGCCAGCAGCTTAGTAACAAACGAGCAGTACTTC. Full variable domain (remainder filled in from reference TRBV7-2 and TRBJ2-7): GAGVSQSPSNKVTEKGKDVELRCDPISGHTALYWYRQSLGQGLEFLIYFQGNSAPDKSGLPSDRFSAERTGGSVSTLTIQRTQQEDSAVYLCASSLVTNEQYFGPGTRLTVT.

The genes are TRBV12-3 or TRBV12-4 and TRBJ2-3; D gene unclear. CDR3 length: 13 residues. The V end was cut by 9 bases, the J end by 4 bases, with 14 bases between. The CDR3 DNA is TGTGCCAGTAGTCGACGGAGCGCAGATACGCAGTATTTT. Translated: CASSRRSADTQYF.

This clone occurred a few times. The genes are TRBV9 and TRBJ1-3; TRBD1 agrees at 8 bases. Per the germline V gene, CDR1 is SGDLS and CDR2 is YYNGEE. The CDR3 extends over 15 amino acids. Germline trimming cut 8 bases from V and 1 base from J; bases unmatched to any gene: 8. In nucleotides, the CDR3 is TGTGCCAGTACCAGGGGGCAGGGGTCTGGAAACACCATATATTTT. This encodes CASTRGQGSGNTIYF.

The chain carries TRBV6-5 and TRBJ1-2, with TRBD1 identical over 9 bases. This CDR3 contains 15 residues. V lost 7 bases, J lost 3 bases, and 9 bases stayed unmatched. The germline CDR1 and CDR2 sequences are MNHEY and SVGAGI. Written as DNA, the CDR3 is TGTGCCAGCATTAGGACAGGGGCACAAGACTATGGCTACACCTTC. Translation gives CASIRTGAQDYGYTF.

The chain uses TRBV5-4 and TRBJ2-2; TRBD1 matches 11 bases. The CDR3 runs 18 residues. V lost 5 bases and J lost 4; bases outside the gene matches: 13. CDR1 and CDR2 (germline): SGHNT, YYREEE (reference sequence). The CDR3, as DNA: TGTGCCAGCAGACAGGCTCCGGGGACAGGGGGGACCACCGGGGAGCTGTTTTTT. Translated, it gives CASRQAPGTGGTTGELFF.

The chain couples TRBV7-8 to TRBJ1-2; no definite D call. Deletions cut 1 base from V and 3 bases from J, with 6 bases between. The CDR3 length is 13 residues. Germline V lookup: CDR1 SGHVS, CDR2 FQNEAQ. The CDR3 bases are TGTGCCAGCAGCTTAGTAACAGACTATGGCTACACCTTC. Translating it yields CASSLVTDYGYTF.

The CDR3 region has the DNA TGTGCCAGCAGCCAAGGGGAGTTATCCAACTATGGCTACACCTTC. Protein product: CASSQGELSNYGYTF. The rearrangement uses TRBV3-1 (or the pseudogene TRBV3-2) and TRBJ1-2; D gene uncertain. Germline V lookup: CDR1 LGHDT, CDR2 YNNKEL (reference sequence). This CDR3 is 15 amino acids long. Trimming removed 1 base from V and 2 bases from J, with 11 bases in between.

The rearrangement uses TRBV6-2 or TRBV6-3 and TRBJ1-1; D is perhaps TRBD1 (5 bases). The CDR3 loop spans 12 amino acids. V shed 6 bases and J shed 7 bases, with 12 bases lying between them. Germline V gene data show CDR1 as MNHEY and CDR2 as SVGEGT. The CDR3 DNA sequence: TGTGCCAGCAGCATAGGGGTGATTGAAGCTTTCTTT. It translates to CASSIGVIEAFF.

The chain links TRBV19 to TRBJ2-2; no clear D. The CDR3 totals 14 residues. Trimming removed 7 bases from V and 5 bases from J, with 14 bases in between. The germline V gene has CDR1 LNHDA and CDR2 SQIVND (reference sequence). CDR3 sequence: CASTPAAGTGELFF. The CDR3, as DNA: TGTGCCAGTACCCCGGCGGCTGGGACCGGGGAGCTGTTTTTT. The whole variable domain, remainder taken from reference TRBV19 and TRBJ2-2, is DGGITQSPKYLFRKEGQNVTLSCEQNLNHDAMYWYRQDPGQGLRLIYYSQIVNDFQKGDIAEGYSVSREKKESFPLTVTSAQKNPTAFYLCASTPAAGTGELFFGEGSRLTVL.

The chain joins TRBV7-9 to TRBJ1-1; D unclear. The CDR3 covers 11 residues. V was cut by 10 bases and J by 11 bases, with 17 bases left in between. Germline-derived CDR1 and CDR2 are SEHNR and FQNEAQ (reference sequence). The CDR3 DNA reads as TGTGCCACCGGTAGCGGCAGGCGGGCTTTCTTT. Translated: CATGSGRRAFF.

V and J are TRBV27 and TRBJ2-2; no reliable D call. The CDR3 loop spans 15 amino acids. The V end was cut by 7 bases, the J end by 0 bases, with 12 bases between. Germline V gene data show CDR1 as MNHEY and CDR2 as SMNVEV (reference sequence). CDR3 amino acids: CASKTYSPNTGELFF. CDR3 bases: TGTGCCAGCAAGACTTATAGCCCGAACACCGGGGAGCTGTTTTTT.